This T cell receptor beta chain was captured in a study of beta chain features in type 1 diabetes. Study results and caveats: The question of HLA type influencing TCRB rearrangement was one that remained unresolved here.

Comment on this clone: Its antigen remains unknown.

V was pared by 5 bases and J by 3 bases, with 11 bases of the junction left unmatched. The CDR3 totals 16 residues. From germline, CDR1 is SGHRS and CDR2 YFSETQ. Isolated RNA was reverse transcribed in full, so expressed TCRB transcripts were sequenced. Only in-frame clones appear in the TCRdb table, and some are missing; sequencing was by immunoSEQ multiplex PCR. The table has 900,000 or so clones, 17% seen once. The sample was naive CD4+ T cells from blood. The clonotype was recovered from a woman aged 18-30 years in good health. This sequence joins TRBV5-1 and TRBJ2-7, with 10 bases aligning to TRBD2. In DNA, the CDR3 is TGCGCCAGCAGTCTCAGGTCTAGCGGGAGCAACTACGAGCAGTACTTC. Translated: CASSLRSSGSNYEQYF.